The entry below describes one T cell receptor (beta chain). Its cognate antigen is unknown. The sample belongs to a study of T cell clones after liver transplantation. Study context: TCRbeta sequencing after a pre-transplant mixed lymphocyte reaction identified graft-donor-reactive clones, later tracked in post-transplant blood. Draws occurred before transplant, before withdrawal, and after complete or failed withdrawal. Whole-study results and caveats: A larger donor-reactive than third-party decline suggested partial antigen-specific deletion. Circulating graft-donor-reactive CD4 TCRbeta sequences fell significantly post-transplant in 5 of 8 subjects.

Generated by immunoSEQ multiplex PCR, the TCRdb table keeps only in-frame clones and is missing some. The table records 95,000 to 130,000 clones, over 75% of them present only once. This CDR3 contains 14 residues. CDR1 and CDR2 from the germline V gene are KGHSH and LQKENI. V dropped 2 bases and J dropped 4 bases, with 11 bases sitting between them. The TCR comes from a human patient who received a liver transplant. These T cells may partly come from the graft donor. The chain links TRBV18 to TRBJ1-2; D is possibly TRBD1 (5 bases). Here the sequenced sample was CD4+ T cells from blood, taken 12 months after liver transplant. DNA of the CDR3: TGTGCCAGCTCACCAGGAGGGGAGGGCTATGGCTACACCTTC. Translation gives CASSPGGEGYGYTF.